The 21 T cell receptor beta chains below were found in one sample sequenced in a study of cytomegalovirus exposure and HLA in healthy donors. Vbeta (60) and Jbeta (13) primers were used in the PCR. Using immunoSEQ multiplex PCR, the repertoire was profiled, and TCRdb retains in-frame clones only, with some absent. The repertoire includes approximately 140,000 clones, approximately 70% of them detected once, and around 1.2% sits in the top ten. The specimen sequenced was PBMCs. The source is a woman aged 40 to 55 in good health and CMV-seronegative.

The J gene is TRBJ2-3, the V gene TRBV9; the match to TRBD2 covers 10 bases. The trim removed 2 bases at V and 5 bases at J, leaving 11 bases unmatched. The CDR3 loop spans 17 amino acids. CDR1 and CDR2 from the germline V gene are SGDLS and YYNGEE. DNA of the CDR3: TGTGCCAGCAGCGTGGGGCCTAGCGGGGGCCTGGGAGATACGCAGTATTTT. Amino acid sequence: CASSVGPSGGLGDTQYF. The variable domain in full, completed from reference TRBV9 and TRBJ2-3, reads DSGVTQTPKHLITATGQRVTLRCSPRSGDLSVYWYQQSLDQGLQFLIQYYNGEERAKGNILERFSAQQFPDLHSELNLSSLELGDSALYFCASSVGPSGGLGDTQYFGPGTRLTVL.

V gene TRBV14 combines with J gene TRBJ2-7; D ambiguous. V lost 1 base and J lost 3, with 13 bases in between. This CDR3 is 15 amino acids long. Germline V gives CDR1 SGHDN, CDR2 FVKESK. The CDR3 protein is CASSQGDVRFYEQYF. CDR3 sequence (DNA): TGTGCCAGCAGCCAAGGAGATGTCAGGTTCTACGAGCAGTACTTC. Full variable domain (rest looked up from reference TRBV14 and TRBJ2-7): EAGVTQFPSHSVIEKGQTVTLRCDPISGHDNLYWYRRVMGKEIKFLLHFVKESKQDESGMPNNRFLAERTGGTYSTLKVQPAELEDSGVYFCASSQGDVRFYEQYFGPGTRLTVT.

The V gene is TRBV19, the J gene TRBJ1-2; D gene uncertain. V gave up 4 bases and J gave up 7 bases, with 13 bases separating them. This CDR3 region has 13 residues. Germline CDR1 reads LNHDA; CDR2 reads SQIVND (reference sequence). CDR3 region: CASSTREGGGYTF. As DNA, the CDR3 is TGTGCCAGTAGTACGAGAGAGGGCGGTGGCTACACCTTC.

V usage is TRBV13 and J usage is TRBJ1-4; D is undetermined. Germline-derived CDR1 and CDR2 are PRHDT and FYEKMQ (reference sequence). CDR3 length: 15 amino acids. V was cut by 4 bases and J by 3 bases, with 12 bases left in between. CDR3 bases: TGTGCCAGCAGCTCTCTTCGGCAGGCTAATGAAAAACTGTTTTTT. This translates into CASSSLRQANEKLFF.

This sequence joins TRBV7-6 and TRBJ1-4, with 8 bases aligning to TRBD1. Germline V gives CDR1 SGHVS, CDR2 FNYEAQ. Trimming removed 0 bases from V and 4 bases from J; junction bases left unmatched: 4. The CDR3 spans 16 residues. CDR3 loop: CASSLAPGQVNEKLFF. Here the CDR3 DNA reads TGTGCCAGCAGCTTAGCCCCGGGACAGGTTAATGAAAAACTGTTTTTT.

The chain joins TRBV19 to TRBJ1-5; TRBD1 matches at 7 bases. The germline gives CDR1 LNHDA, CDR2 SQIVND (reference sequence). Trimming removed 3 bases from V and 4 bases from J; junction bases left unmatched: 6. There are 15 residues in the CDR3. The CDR3 reads CASSIQTGTNQPQHF. For the CDR3, the DNA is TGTGCCAGTAGTATTCAGACAGGGACAAATCAGCCCCAGCATTTT.

This clone was found a few times. This chain links TRBV27 with TRBJ1-6; D not certain. V shed 5 bases and J shed 11 bases, with 13 bases lying between them. The CDR3 has 13 amino acids. Germline CDR1 and CDR2: MNHEY and SMNVEV (reference sequence). Written as DNA, the CDR3 is TGTGCCAGCAGTCTAGGATCATCGGCACCCCTCCACTTT. Its protein product is CASSLGSSAPLHF.

The chain carries TRBV18 and TRBJ2-3, with 7 bases fitting TRBD2. With V trimmed by 1 base and J by 3 bases, 1 base remained unmatched. Germline V gene sequence: CDR1 KGHSH, CDR2 LQKENI. CDR3 length: 14 residues. The CDR3 loop reads CASSPRGGTDTQYF. The CDR3, as DNA: TGTGCCAGCTCACCACGGGGGGGAACAGATACGCAGTATTTT.

The chain recombines TRBV6-5 with TRBJ2-7; perhaps TRBD2 as D (6 bases). The length of the CDR3 is 15 residues. V was pared by 8 bases and J by 0 bases, with 17 bases between. CDR1 MNHEY and CDR2 SVGAGI come from the germline V gene. Written as DNA, the CDR3 is TGTGCCAGCGCCCCTCACCGGGACTTCTCCTACGAGCAGTACTTC. Amino acid sequence: CASAPHRDFSYEQYF.

The chain is built from TRBV18 and TRBJ2-7, with 8 positions matching TRBD1. CDR3 length: 15 residues. CDR1 and CDR2 from the germline V gene are KGHSH and LQKENI. After removal of 2 bases from V and 2 bases from J, the junction contained 5 bases not matched to a gene. The CDR3 nucleotides read TGTGCCAGCTCACCAGGACAGGGTTTAACCTACGAGCAGTACGTC. This sequence encodes CASSPGQGLTYEQYV.

V gene TRBV7-2 combines with J gene TRBJ1-1, with unresolved D. The CDR3 runs to 14 residues. V was shortened by 5 bases and J by 3 bases, with 13 bases between the two germline ends. Germline CDR1 SGHTA, CDR2 FQGNSA. CDR3 loop: CASSLGGGYTEAFF. The CDR3 nucleotides read TGTGCCAGCAGCCTAGGCGGTGGGTACACTGAAGCTTTCTTT.

This clone has only a few counts. This chain connects TRBV10-3 to TRBJ1-2; D call uncertain. Per germline, CDR1 ENHRY and CDR2 SYGVKD. V gave up 4 bases and J gave up 1 base, with 7 bases separating them. The CDR3 has 13 amino acids. The CDR3 reads CAISARDNYGYTF. In nucleotides, the CDR3 is TGTGCCATCAGTGCACGAGATAACTATGGCTACACCTTC.

V is TRBV27 and J is TRBJ1-2; no firm D call. The germline V gene encodes CDR1 MNHEY and CDR2 SMNVEV (reference sequence). V was pared by 1 base and J by 3 bases, with 15 bases between. This CDR3 contains 16 residues. The CDR3 region is CASSLFGSSLDYGYTF. CDR3 sequence (DNA): TGTGCCAGCAGTTTATTCGGAAGTTCGCTAGACTATGGCTACACCTTC.

V gene TRBV15 combines with J gene TRBJ2-2; 10 bases agree with TRBD1. CDR1 and CDR2 from the germline V gene are LNHNV and YYDKDF (reference sequence). Germline trimming cut 1 base from V and 4 bases from J; bases unmatched to any gene: 6. This CDR3 has 17 residues. This chain's CDR3 is CATSRGGRQGATGELFF. CDR3 DNA sequence: TGTGCCACCAGCAGAGGAGGGCGACAGGGGGCCACCGGGGAGCTGTTTTTT.

This clone was counted a few times. The chain links TRBV10-3 to TRBJ1-6; 9 bases align to TRBD1. The CDR3 consists of 16 residues. Germline V gene lookup returns CDR1 ENHRY and CDR2 SYGVKD. With V trimmed by 2 bases and J by 10 bases, 9 bases remained unmatched. The CDR3 DNA is TGTGCCATCAGTGAGACATTAGGACAGGGGCAGTCACCCCTCCACTTT. It specifies CAISETLGQGQSPLHF.

This chain connects TRBV13 to TRBJ2-2, with 11 bases lining up with TRBD2. V dropped 0 bases and J dropped 2; count of bases not matched to a gene: 2. The CDR3 has 17 amino acids. Germline assignment: CDR1 PRHDT and CDR2 FYEKMQ (reference sequence). The CDR3 nucleotides read TGTGCCAGCAGCTTAGGTACTAGCGGGGGCAACACCGGGGAGCTGTTTTTT. Translated: CASSLGTSGGNTGELFF.

CDR3 sequence (DNA): TGTGCCAGCAGTTACCAACAGGGCTCTGAAGCTTTCTTT. Encoded protein: CASSYQQGSEAFF. The chain is built from TRBV6-6 and TRBJ1-1, with TRBD1 as a possible D gene (6 bases). The CDR3 is 13 residues long. Trimming left V 2 bases short and J 6 bases short, with 10 bases between. In germline, CDR1 is MNHNY, CDR2 SVGAGI (reference sequence).

The CDR3 nucleotides read TGTGCCACCCGGCCAGGGGGGAACACTGAAGCTTTCTTT. Protein product: CATRPGGNTEAFF. The chain links TRBV10-3 to TRBJ1-1; TRBD1 matches 7 bases. The CDR3 is made up of 13 amino acids. With V trimmed by 10 bases and J by 1 base, 6 bases remained unmatched. CDR1 and CDR2 from the germline V gene are ENHRY and SYGVKD.

The J gene is TRBJ2-7, the V gene TRBV20-1; no clear D. The J call may not be correct, given that the DNA end is closer to TRBJ2-5. Germline values: CDR1 DFQATT, CDR2 SNEGSKA (reference sequence). The CDR3 contains 11 residues. CDR3 coding DNA: TGCAGTGCTAGAGAGGAGGAGACCCAGTACTTC. It codes for CSAREEETQYF.

This chain links TRBV5-4 with TRBJ1-2; D unclear. The CDR3 runs to 14 residues. With 0 bases removed from V and 2 bases from J, the gap between germline ends came to 8 bases. Germline values: CDR1 SGHNT, CDR2 YYREEE (reference sequence). CDR3 residues: CASSLGAGNYGYTF. CDR3 DNA: TGTGCCAGCAGCTTGGGGGCTGGAAACTATGGCTACACCTTC.

The rearrangement joins TRBV11-2 to TRBJ2-3; D not resolved. CDR1 SGHAT and CDR2 FQNNGV come from the germline V gene. This CDR3 contains 12 residues. The germline V and J ends were trimmed by 5 bases and 3 bases, with 6 bases remaining between them. The CDR3 loop is CASSQRTDTQYF. The CDR3 DNA follows: TGTGCCAGCAGCCAACGGACAGATACGCAGTATTTT.